A selection of T cell receptor beta chains follows, all from one sample in a study of T cells expressing NK-cell markers. TCRdb reprocessed the 5' RACE reads and reports one entry per CDR3 protein, with no DNA. The sample's table shows 350,000 to 400,000 distinct CDR3 sequences. Sequencing input: blood T cells: a sorted CD56 or NKG2C T cell subset, CD4+ or CD8+ T cells, or bulk PBMC T cells (not recorded which). These receptors originate from a woman in her 50s in good health. Both conserved end residues are part of each CDR3.

CDR3aa: CASSGYLNYGYTF; j_gene: TRBJ1-2; v_gene: TRBV9
CDR3aa: CASSHSGGELFF; j_gene: TRBJ2-2; v_gene: TRBV7-8
CDR3aa: CATSYRDSYNEQFF; j_gene: TRBJ2-1; v_gene: TRBV24-1
CDR3aa: CSGAASAGEQFF; j_gene: TRBJ2-1; v_gene: TRBV29-1
CDR3aa: CSDKVGQETQYF; j_gene: TRBJ2-5; v_gene: TRBV29-1
CDR3aa: CASSQGGVYNEQFF; j_gene: TRBJ2-1; v_gene: TRBV3-1
CDR3aa: CASSLEGGIDIQYF; j_gene: TRBJ2-4; v_gene: TRBV5-4
CDR3aa: CSVRLGAGELFF; j_gene: TRBJ2-2; v_gene: TRBV29-1
CDR3aa: CATSRPVQGARNEQFF; j_gene: TRBJ2-1; v_gene: TRBV15
CDR3aa: CASRNAPLADYNEQFF; j_gene: TRBJ2-1; v_gene: TRBV12-3/TRBV12-4
CDR3aa: CASSPSLHEAFF; j_gene: TRBJ1-1; v_gene: TRBV7-9
CDR3aa: CASSWDSPNTEAFF; j_gene: TRBJ1-1; v_gene: TRBV3-1
CDR3aa: CASSEETSGNIQYF; j_gene: TRBJ2-4; v_gene: TRBV10-2
CDR3aa: CASSPSWGSGLFF; j_gene: TRBJ2-1; v_gene: TRBV12-3/TRBV12-4
CDR3aa: CATSRQRREGKETQYF; j_gene: TRBJ2-5; v_gene: TRBV15
CDR3aa: CASSRSPEINGYTF; j_gene: TRBJ1-2; v_gene: TRBV27
CDR3aa: CSAYKRAGNQQFF; j_gene: TRBJ2-1; v_gene: TRBV20-1
CDR3aa: CSARDIQRDANEQFF; j_gene: TRBJ2-1; v_gene: TRBV20-1
CDR3aa: CASSLGRERSEQFF; j_gene: TRBJ2-1; v_gene: TRBV5-5
CDR3aa: CSALLGREMKTQYF; j_gene: TRBJ2-5; v_gene: TRBV20-1
CDR3aa: CASSTRTQGMQPQHF; j_gene: TRBJ1-5; v_gene: TRBV19
CDR3aa: CASSQDSPLELTDTQYF; j_gene: TRBJ2-3; v_gene: TRBV3-1
CDR3aa: CASSLGLAGIIYEQYF; j_gene: TRBJ2-7; v_gene: TRBV5-5
CDR3aa: CASSQARGADTGELFF; j_gene: TRBJ2-2; v_gene: TRBV4-2
CDR3aa: CASSQVLTVKSGYTF; j_gene: TRBJ1-2; v_gene: TRBV4-1
CDR3aa: CASSSAGVNSPLHF; j_gene: TRBJ1-6; v_gene: TRBV6-6
CDR3aa: CASSSQGADGYTF; j_gene: TRBJ1-2; v_gene: TRBV7-9
CDR3aa: CASSQALSGGGLNTEAFF; j_gene: TRBJ1-1; v_gene: TRBV14
CDR3aa: CASNPRDSYTQYF; j_gene: TRBJ2-3; v_gene: TRBV12-3/TRBV12-4
CDR3aa: CASSQRTSGTETQYF; j_gene: TRBJ2-5; v_gene: TRBV3-1
CDR3aa: CATPPGLEVDGVNEQFF; j_gene: TRBJ2-1; v_gene: TRBV7-9
CDR3aa: CSAETSGTLEQFF; j_gene: TRBJ2-1; v_gene: TRBV29-1
CDR3aa: CASSPPGRETQYF; j_gene: TRBJ2-5; v_gene: TRBV25-1
CDR3aa: CASSPSSSGNTIYF; j_gene: TRBJ1-3; v_gene: TRBV5-1
CDR3aa: CASSKDIQPQHF; j_gene: TRBJ1-5; v_gene: TRBV7-2
CDR3aa: CATPLADLTGELFF; j_gene: TRBJ2-2; v_gene: TRBV6-7
CDR3aa: CASSPTGGLTGELFF; j_gene: TRBJ2-2; v_gene: TRBV5-1
CDR3aa: CSVEDLERAETQYF; j_gene: TRBJ2-5; v_gene: TRBV29-1
CDR3aa: CASSYGGSNQPQHF; j_gene: TRBJ1-5; v_gene: TRBV6-6
CDR3aa: CASSQQGGPYEQYF; j_gene: TRBJ2-7; v_gene: TRBV11-3
CDR3aa: CASSRRVVKETQYF; j_gene: TRBJ2-5; v_gene: TRBV6-2/TRBV6-3
CDR3aa: CATTPTSGRALNEQFF; j_gene: TRBJ2-1; v_gene: TRBV15
CDR3aa: CASRPEGLREQYF; j_gene: TRBJ2-7; v_gene: TRBV19
CDR3aa: CSAISVLYTQYF; j_gene: TRBJ2-3; v_gene: TRBV20-1
CDR3aa: CASSERRNSKNEQFF; j_gene: TRBJ2-1; v_gene: TRBV3-1
CDR3aa: CASSLYGGYTYEQYF; j_gene: TRBJ2-7; v_gene: TRBV5-1
CDR3aa: CASSLRRKAETQYF; j_gene: TRBJ2-5; v_gene: TRBV5-1
CDR3aa: CSARDSGTGTLEAFF; j_gene: TRBJ1-1; v_gene: TRBV20-1
CDR3aa: CSARPSGGGLAGVGREQYF; j_gene: TRBJ2-7; v_gene: TRBV20-1
CDR3aa: CASSQETSSYNEQFF; j_gene: TRBJ2-1; v_gene: TRBV4-1
CDR3aa: CASSQRRGPNTEAFF; j_gene: TRBJ1-1; v_gene: TRBV19
CDR3aa: CASSQDVSTGDNEKLFF; j_gene: TRBJ1-4; v_gene: TRBV4-2
CDR3aa: CSVEDAGLETQYF; j_gene: TRBJ2-5; v_gene: TRBV29-1
CDR3aa: CSAKNPRAGSSYEQYF; j_gene: TRBJ2-7; v_gene: TRBV20-1
CDR3aa: CAISSPGGGPTGELFF; j_gene: TRBJ2-2; v_gene: TRBV10-3
CDR3aa: CASSFPTGGSVAGELFF; j_gene: TRBJ2-2; v_gene: TRBV2
CDR3aa: CATSDLPSLGINEQFF; j_gene: TRBJ2-1; v_gene: TRBV24-1
CDR3aa: CASSTRVAGGAEQFF; j_gene: TRBJ2-1; v_gene: TRBV12-3/TRBV12-4